This T cell receptor beta chain was found in a study of T cell responses to AZD1222 COVID-19 vaccine. General study findings and limits: Donor demographics were predominantly white British with a female majority; clonal diversity may be underestimated. When two AZD1222 doses had been given, Spike-specific TCR breadth and depth rose.

About this clone: Its antigen is undetermined.

Produced via immunoSEQ multiplex PCR; TCRdb's table is partial and in-frame only. The sample lists approximately 77,000 clones; about 90% were seen once. The CDR3 is 15 amino acids. V gave up 2 bases and J gave up 7 bases, with 12 bases separating them. From germline, CDR1 is KGHSH and CDR2 LQKENI. The V gene is TRBV18, the J gene TRBJ1-6; D not certain. This specimen was peripheral blood, taken on day 0 of MenACWY control vaccination. The sequence was collected from an adult in good health. CDR3 in DNA: TGTGCCAGCTCACCATCCCCCGCAGTCAATTCACCCCTCCACTTT. It encodes CASSPSPAVNSPLHF. Looking up the rest from reference TRBV18 and TRBJ1-6 gives the full variable domain: NAGVMQNPRHLVRRRGQEARLRCSPMKGHSHVYWYRQLPEEGLKFMVYLQKENIIDESGMPKERFSAEFPKEGPSILRIQQVVRGDSAAYFCASSPSPAVNSPLHFGNGTRLTVT.